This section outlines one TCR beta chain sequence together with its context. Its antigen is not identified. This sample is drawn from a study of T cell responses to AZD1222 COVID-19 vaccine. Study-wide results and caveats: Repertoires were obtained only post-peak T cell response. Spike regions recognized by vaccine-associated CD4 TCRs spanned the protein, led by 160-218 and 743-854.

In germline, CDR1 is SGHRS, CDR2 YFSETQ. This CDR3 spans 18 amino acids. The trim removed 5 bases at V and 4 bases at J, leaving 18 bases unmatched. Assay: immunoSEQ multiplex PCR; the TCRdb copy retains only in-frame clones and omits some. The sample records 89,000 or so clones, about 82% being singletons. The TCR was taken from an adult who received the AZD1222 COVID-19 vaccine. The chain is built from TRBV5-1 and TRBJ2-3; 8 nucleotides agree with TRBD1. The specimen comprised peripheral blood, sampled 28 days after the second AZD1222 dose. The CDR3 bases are TGCGCCAGCAGGATGACTCCACTAGGACAGGGAAGCCCAGATACGCAGTATTTT. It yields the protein CASRMTPLGQGSPDTQYF.